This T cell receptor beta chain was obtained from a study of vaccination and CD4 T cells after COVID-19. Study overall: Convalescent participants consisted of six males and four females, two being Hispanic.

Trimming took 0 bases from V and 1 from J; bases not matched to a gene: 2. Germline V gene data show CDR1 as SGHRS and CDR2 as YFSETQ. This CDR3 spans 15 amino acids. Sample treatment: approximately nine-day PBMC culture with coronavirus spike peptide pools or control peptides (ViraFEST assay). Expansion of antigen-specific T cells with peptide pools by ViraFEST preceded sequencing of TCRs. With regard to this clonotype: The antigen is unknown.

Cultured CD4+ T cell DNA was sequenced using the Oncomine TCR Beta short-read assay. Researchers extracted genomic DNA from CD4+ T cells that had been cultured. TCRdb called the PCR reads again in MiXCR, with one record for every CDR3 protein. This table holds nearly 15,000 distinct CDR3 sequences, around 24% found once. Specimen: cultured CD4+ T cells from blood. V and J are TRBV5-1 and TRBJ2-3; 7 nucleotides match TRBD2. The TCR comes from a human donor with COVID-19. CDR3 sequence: CASSLAAGGTDTQYF. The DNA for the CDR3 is TGCGCCAGCAGCTTGGCCGCGGGGGGCACAGATACGCAGTATTTT.